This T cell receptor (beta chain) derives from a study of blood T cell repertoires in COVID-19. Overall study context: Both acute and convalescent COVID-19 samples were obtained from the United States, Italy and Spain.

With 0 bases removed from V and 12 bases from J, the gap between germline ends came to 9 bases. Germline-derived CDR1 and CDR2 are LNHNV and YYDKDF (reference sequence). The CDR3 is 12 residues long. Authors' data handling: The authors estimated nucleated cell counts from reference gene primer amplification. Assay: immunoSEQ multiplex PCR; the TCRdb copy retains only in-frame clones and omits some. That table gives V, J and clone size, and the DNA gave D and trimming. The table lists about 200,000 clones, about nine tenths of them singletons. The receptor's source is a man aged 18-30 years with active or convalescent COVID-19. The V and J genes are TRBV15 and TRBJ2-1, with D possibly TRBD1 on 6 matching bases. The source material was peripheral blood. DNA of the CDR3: TGTGCCACCAGCAGAGACAGGGGTTTGCAGTTCTTC. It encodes CATSRDRGLQFF.